These 24 T cell receptor beta chains were sequenced from one sample in a study. Cells sorted as Tregs were CD4+, CD25+ and CD127-/low. TRBV12-4/TRBJ1-2 clonotypes were amplified with adaptor-ligated barcode primers. TCRdb ran MiXCR on the multiplex PCR reads and lists one entry per CDR3 protein. Of roughly 2,000 distinct CDR3 sequences listed, less than 20% were seen once; the top ten hold around 29%. Sequences were obtained from Tregs sorted from blood. The receptors were gathered from a female donor with breast cancer.

By share, this clonotype ranks as medium-sized (0.01 to 0.1%). CDR3 residues: CASSYPLGQAGYGYTF. CDR3 nucleotides: TGTGCCAGCAGCTACCCTTTGGGACAGGCAGGCTATGGCTACACCTTC. The chain links TRBV12-3 or TRBV12-4 to TRBJ1-2, with TRBD1 identical over 8 bases. Trimming took 6 bases from V and 4 from J; bases not matched to a gene: 13. This CDR3 region has 16 residues.

This clonotype was seen ten or more times. A read error may be the cause here, since a much bigger clone is one base away. The V call is TRBV12-3 or TRBV12-4, the J call TRBJ1-2; D remains ambiguous. The CDR3 has 15 amino acids. CDR3 in DNA: TGTGCCATACGGAGGAGATTTTCGGAGATATATGGCCACACCTTC. This translates into CAIRRRFSEIYGHTF.

This clonotype qualifies as medium-sized. V and J are TRBV12-3 or TRBV12-4 and TRBJ1-2; D perhaps matches TRBD1 (6 bases). This CDR3 region has 13 residues. V was pared by 6 bases and J by 7 bases, with 15 bases between. The CDR3 reads CASSHSGVSGYTF. The CDR3 DNA follows: TGTGCCAGCAGCCATTCAGGGGTCTCTGGCTACACCTTC.

Comment on this clonotype: A much larger clone differs by one base, so this may be a read error. V and J are TRBV12-3 or TRBV12-4 and TRBJ1-2, with D unresolved. Trimming shortened V by 6 bases and J by 4 bases, and 15 bases separated the two germline ends. The CDR3 is made up of 14 amino acids. CDR3 residues: CASSPIGSSYGYTF. CDR3 coding DNA: TGTGCCAGCAGCCCTATTGGATCTAGCTATGGCTACACCTTC.

This clonotype is medium-sized (0.01 to 0.1%). The rearrangement uses TRBV12-3 or TRBV12-4 and TRBJ1-2; D call uncertain. CDR3 length equals 13 residues. V was pared by 5 bases and J by 9 bases, with 16 bases between. In nucleotides, the CDR3 is TGTGCCAGCAGTACGGGCAGGCACGAGCGCTACACCTTC. Protein product: CASSTGRHERYTF.

By share, this clonotype ranks as medium-sized. The gene calls are TRBV12-3 or TRBV12-4 and TRBJ1-2; no clear D. Trimming shortened V by 3 bases and J by 3 bases, and 8 bases separated the two germline ends. The CDR3 extends over 13 amino acids. DNA of the CDR3: TGTGCCAGCAGTTTTCAGTCTTACTATGGCTACACCTTC. Amino acid sequence: CASSFQSYYGYTF.

By frequency in the sample, this clonotype is medium-sized (0.01 to 0.1%). The chain employs TRBV12-3 or TRBV12-4 and TRBJ1-2; a weak D match, TRBD1 (5 bases). Trimming left V 2 bases short and J 8 bases short, with 15 bases between. The CDR3 has 14 residues. The CDR3 coding sequence is TGTGCCAGCAGTTTAATTTTGCGGGGCCGGGGCTACACCTTC. As protein: CASSLILRGRGYTF.

Relative to its sample, this clonotype is medium-sized. The chain joins TRBV12-3 or TRBV12-4 to TRBJ1-2; D might be TRBD1 (6 bases). Trimming took off 5 bases at V and 2 bases at J, with 12 bases between the two ends. The CDR3 covers 14 residues. The CDR3 spells CASSPHGTNYGYTF. The CDR3 DNA reads TGTGCCAGCAGTCCTCACGGGACAAACTATGGCTACACCTTC.

The rearrangement links TRBV12-3 or TRBV12-4 to TRBJ1-2, with unresolved D. The CDR3 sequence is 15 residues long. V lost 4 bases, J lost 0 bases, and 12 bases lay in between. CDR3 sequence: CASSSWSEANYGYTF. The CDR3 DNA reads TGTGCCAGCAGTTCTTGGTCTGAGGCTAACTATGGCTACACCTTC.

This clonotype is labeled as medium-sized. V and J are TRBV12-3 or TRBV12-4 and TRBJ1-2; D is undetermined. The CDR3 length is 14 residues. V gave up 5 bases and J gave up 3 bases, with 13 bases separating them. Written as DNA, the CDR3 is TGTGCCAGCAGTCCAGCACGGCCGCACTATGGCTACACCTTC. Residues: CASSPARPHYGYTF.

Within the sample, this clonotype is medium-sized. This chain connects TRBV12-3 or TRBV12-4 to TRBJ1-2; a possible D gene is TRBD1 (5 bases). The V gene lost 1 base and the J gene lost 4 bases, with 10 bases spanning the gap. The CDR3 extends over 14 amino acids. The CDR3 loop is CASSLEGAGYGYTF. CDR3 nucleotides: TGTGCCAGCAGTTTAGAAGGGGCCGGCTATGGCTACACCTTC.

As concerns this clonotype: Lacking the conserved final phenylalanine or tryptophan, this CDR3 likely reflects a read error. The chain has TRBV12-3 or TRBV12-4 and TRBJ1-2; possibly TRBD1 for D (5 bases). The germline V and J ends were trimmed by 5 bases and 7 bases, with 14 bases remaining between them. The CDR3 is 13 residues long. CDR3 bases: TGTGCCAGCAGTCCCGGGACGGCCCTTGGCTACACCATC. This sequence encodes CASSPGTALGYTI.

By sample fraction, this clonotype is medium-sized. This chain uses TRBV12-5 with TRBJ1-2; D is possibly TRBD1 (6 bases). V was cut by 1 base and J by 8 bases, with 17 bases left in between. This CDR3 is 15 amino acids long. Germline values: CDR1 LGHNT, CDR2 FRNRAP. CDR3 residues: CASGLDRAETSGYTF. The CDR3 nucleotides are TGTGCTAGTGGTTTGGACAGGGCGGAGACCAGCGGCTACACCTTC.

In this sample, this clonotype is medium-sized (0.01 to 0.1%). The rearrangement uses TRBV12-3 or TRBV12-4 and TRBJ1-2; no reliable D call. Deletions cut 1 base from V and 7 bases from J, with 7 bases between. This CDR3 comprises 12 residues. CDR3 in amino acids: CASSLGVSGYTF. Written as DNA, the CDR3 is TGTGCCAGCAGTTTAGGGGTCTCTGGCTACACCTTC.

Points on this clonotype: This could be a read error, since a much larger clone is one nucleotide away. The chain has TRBV12-3 or TRBV12-4 and TRBJ1-2; D perhaps matches TRBD1 (5 bases). The CDR3 consists of 13 residues. The CDR3 region is CAGSPQGGYGYTF. In DNA form, the CDR3 reads TGTGCCGGCAGTCCTCAGGGTGGGTATGGCTACACCTTC.

With regard to this clonotype: A much larger clonotype is one base distant, so this may be a read error. V and J are TRBV12-3 or TRBV12-4 and TRBJ1-2; the D is unclear. This CDR3 is built from 13 residues. V was trimmed by 2 bases and J by 6 bases, leaving 10 bases between them. The chain's CDR3 is CASSLFSDHGYTF. CDR3 bases: TGTGCCAGCAGTTTATTCTCGGACCATGGCTACACCTTC.

This clonotype is classed as medium-sized (0.01 to 0.1%). The chain links TRBV12-3 or TRBV12-4 to TRBJ1-2; possible D gene TRBD1, 5 bases. The CDR3 consists of 16 residues. Deletions cut 5 bases from V and 0 bases from J, with 16 bases between. In nucleotides, the CDR3 is TGTGCCAGCAGTCCCGCCCAGGGATGGTCTAACTATGGCTACACCTTC. Protein sequence: CASSPAQGWSNYGYTF.

This clonotype was observed a few times. A clone one base away is much larger, so this may be a read error. The rearrangement links TRBV12-3 or TRBV12-4 to TRBJ1-2; a weak D match, TRBD1 (5 bases). CDR3 size: 12 residues. The V end was cut by 2 bases, the J end by 8 bases, with 9 bases between. The CDR3 loop is CASSLSGRGYTF. The CDR3 region has the DNA TGTGCCAGCAGTTTATCAGGGAGAGGCTACACCTTC.

This clonotype is medium-sized (0.01 to 0.1%) in the sample. The gene calls are TRBV12-3 or TRBV12-4 and TRBJ1-2; D ambiguous. The CDR3 is 10 residues long. Deletions cut 3 bases from V and 13 bases from J, with 9 bases between. The DNA for the CDR3 is TGTGCCAGCAGTTTCGGTCACATCACCTTC. It is translated as CASSFGHITF.

Only a few counts were recorded for this clonotype. One base away lies a much larger clone, so this may be a sequencing read error. The chain recombines TRBV12-3 or TRBV12-4 with TRBJ1-2; D possibly corresponds to TRBD1 (5 bases). The CDR3 runs to 13 residues. Trimming pared 6 bases from V and 6 bases from J, leaving 14 bases between. The CDR3 reads CASSRQRNHGYTF. Here the CDR3 DNA reads TGTGCCAGCAGCCGACAGAGAAACCATGGCTACACCTTC.

About this clonotype: Given the absence of the conserved phenylalanine or tryptophan at the CDR3 end, a read error is likely. The V gene is TRBV12-3 or TRBV12-4, the J gene TRBJ1-2; D uncertain. The CDR3 is made up of 13 amino acids. V lost 5 bases to trimming and J lost 8 bases, with 15 bases between them. Here the CDR3 reads CASSLGDSPGYTL. CDR3 in DNA: TGTGCCAGCAGTCTCGGTGACTCTCCAGGCTACACCCTC.

The V and J genes are TRBV12-3 or TRBV12-4 and TRBJ1-2; weak D call: TRBD1 (5 bases). Trimming pared 6 bases from V and 7 bases from J, leaving 18 bases between. This CDR3 is built from 14 residues. The CDR3 spells CASSAGQGICGYTF. The CDR3, as DNA: TGTGCCAGCAGCGCGGGGCAGGGCATATGTGGCTACACCTTC.

By share of the sample, this clonotype is large. This chain links TRBV12-3 or TRBV12-4 with TRBJ1-2, with 7 bases lining up with TRBD1. V lost 5 bases to trimming and J lost 4 bases; unmatched junction nucleotides: 4. The CDR3 spans 13 residues. In DNA form, the CDR3 reads TGTGCCAGCAGTCCCGACAGGGCCTATGGCTACACCTTC. This encodes CASSPDRAYGYTF.

This clonotype was detected a few times. Being one base from a much bigger clone, this may be a read error. The chain couples TRBV12-3 or TRBV12-4 to TRBJ1-2, with TRBD1 as a possible D gene (5 bases). V was pared by 6 bases and J by 1 base, with 15 bases between. CDR3 length: 15 amino acids. CDR3 sequence: CASRIVDTLNYGYTF. The DNA of the CDR3 is TGTGCCAGCAGGATAGTGGACACTCTTAACTATGGCTACACCTTC.